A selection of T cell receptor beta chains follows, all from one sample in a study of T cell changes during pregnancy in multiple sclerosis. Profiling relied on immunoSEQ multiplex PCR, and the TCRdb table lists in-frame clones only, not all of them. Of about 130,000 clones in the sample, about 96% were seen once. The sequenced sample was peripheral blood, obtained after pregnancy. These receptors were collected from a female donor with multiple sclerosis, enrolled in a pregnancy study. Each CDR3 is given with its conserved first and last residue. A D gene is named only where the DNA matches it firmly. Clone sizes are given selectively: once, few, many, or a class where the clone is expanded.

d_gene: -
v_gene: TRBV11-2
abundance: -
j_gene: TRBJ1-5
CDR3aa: CASSPPGGSNPSNQPQHF
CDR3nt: TGTGCCAGCAGCCCACCGGGAGGGTCCAATCCTAGCAATCAGCCCCAGCATTTT

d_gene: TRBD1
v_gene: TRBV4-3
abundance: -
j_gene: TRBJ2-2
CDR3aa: CASSLRGSGGDTGELFF
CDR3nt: TGCGCCAGCAGCCTTCGGGGATCAGGGGGCGACACCGGGGAGCTGTTTTTT

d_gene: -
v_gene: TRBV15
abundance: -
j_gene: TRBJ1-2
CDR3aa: CATSRDREAYGYTF
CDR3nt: TGTGCCACCAGCAGAGATCGCGAGGCCTATGGCTACACCTTC

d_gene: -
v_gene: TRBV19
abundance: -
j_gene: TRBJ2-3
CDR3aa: CASRWGHTDTQYF
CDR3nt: TGTGCCAGCAGGTGGGGACACACAGATACGCAGTATTTT

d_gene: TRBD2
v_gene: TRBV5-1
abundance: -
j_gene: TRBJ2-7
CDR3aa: CASSLVSREALPLEQYF
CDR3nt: TGCGCCAGCAGCTTGGTGTCGCGGGAGGCCCTCCCCCTCGAGCAGTACTTC

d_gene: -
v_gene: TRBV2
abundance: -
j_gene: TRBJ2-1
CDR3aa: CASSATSFRYNEQFF
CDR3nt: TGTGCCAGCAGCGCAACTAGCTTCCGGTACAATGAGCAGTTCTTC

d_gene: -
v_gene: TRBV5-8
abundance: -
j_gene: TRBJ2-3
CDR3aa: CASSLAVGAPDTQYF
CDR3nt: TGTGCCAGCAGCTTAGCCGTGGGAGCCCCAGATACGCAGTATTTT

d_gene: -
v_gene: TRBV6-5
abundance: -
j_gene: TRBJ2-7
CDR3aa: CASRPAAGYEQYF
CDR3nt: TGTGCCAGCAGACCAGCGGCGGGCTACGAGCAGTACTTC

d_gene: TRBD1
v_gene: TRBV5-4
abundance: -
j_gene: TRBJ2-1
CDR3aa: CASSLPRGNWDRSPTNEQFF
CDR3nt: TGTGCCAGCAGCTTGCCACGAGGGAACTGGGACAGGAGTCCTACGAATGAGCAGTTCTTC

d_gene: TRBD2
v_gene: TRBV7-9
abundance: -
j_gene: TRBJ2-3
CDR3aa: CASRVLSTSIPDTQYF
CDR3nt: TGTGCCAGCAGGGTACTATCGACTAGCATACCAGATACGCAGTATTTT

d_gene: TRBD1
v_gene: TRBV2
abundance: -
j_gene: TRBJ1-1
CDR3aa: CASRKRTGGTEAFF
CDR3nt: TGTGCCAGCAGAAAAAGGACAGGCGGTACTGAAGCTTTCTTT

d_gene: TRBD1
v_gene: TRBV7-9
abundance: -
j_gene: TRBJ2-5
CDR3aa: CASSLADRYQETQYF
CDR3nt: TGTGCCAGCAGCTTAGCGGACAGGTACCAAGAGACCCAGTACTTC

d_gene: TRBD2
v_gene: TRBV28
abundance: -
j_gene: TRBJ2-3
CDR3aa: CASSLFGGGNTDTQYF
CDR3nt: TGTGCCAGCAGTTTATTTGGGGGGGGTAACACAGATACGCAGTATTTT

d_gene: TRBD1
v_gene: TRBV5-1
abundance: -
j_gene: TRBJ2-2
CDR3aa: CASSLYLRQGDTGELFF
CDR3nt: TGCGCCAGCAGCCTCTACCTGAGACAGGGAGACACCGGGGAGCTGTTTTTT

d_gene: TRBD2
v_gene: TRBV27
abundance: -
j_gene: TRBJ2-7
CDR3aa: CASSSPPGLALSF
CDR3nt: TGTGCCAGCAGTTCCCCCCCCGGACTAGCTCTATCGTTC

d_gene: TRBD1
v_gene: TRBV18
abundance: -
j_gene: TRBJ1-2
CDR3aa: CASSGGTGEYGYTF
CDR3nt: TGTGCCAGCTCAGGAGGGACAGGCGAGTATGGCTACACCTTC

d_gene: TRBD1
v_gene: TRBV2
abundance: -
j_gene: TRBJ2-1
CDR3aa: CASGWTGGYNEQFF
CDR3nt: TGTGCCAGCGGCTGGACAGGGGGCTACAATGAGCAGTTCTTC

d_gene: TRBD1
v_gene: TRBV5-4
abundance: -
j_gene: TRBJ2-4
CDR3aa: CASSFSGTAQAKNIQYF
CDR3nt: TGTGCCAGCAGCTTTAGTGGGACAGCCCAAGCCAAAAACATTCAGTACTTC

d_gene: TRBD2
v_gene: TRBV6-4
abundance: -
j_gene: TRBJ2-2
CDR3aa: CASRLALTGELFF
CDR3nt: TGTGCCAGCAGACTAGCGCTGACCGGGGAGCTGTTTTTT

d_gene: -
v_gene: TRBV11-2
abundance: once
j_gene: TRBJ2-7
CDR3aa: CASSFVRDNSYEQYF
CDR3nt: TGTGCCAGCAGCTTCGTCAGGGACAATTCCTACGAGCAGTACTTC

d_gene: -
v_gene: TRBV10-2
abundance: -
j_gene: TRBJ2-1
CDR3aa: CASSTGNLEQFF
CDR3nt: TGCGCCAGCAGTACAGGGAACCTTGAGCAGTTCTTC

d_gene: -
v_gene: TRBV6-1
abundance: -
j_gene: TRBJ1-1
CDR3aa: CASDQLWGENTEAFF
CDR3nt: TGTGCCAGCGATCAACTATGGGGCGAGAACACTGAAGCTTTCTTT

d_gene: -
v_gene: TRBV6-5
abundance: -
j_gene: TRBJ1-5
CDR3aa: CASSVTVGNQPQHF
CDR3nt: TGTGCCAGCAGCGTAACAGTAGGCAATCAGCCCCAGCATTTT

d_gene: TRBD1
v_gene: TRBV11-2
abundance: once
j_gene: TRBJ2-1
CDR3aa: CASSLNGGQGAHKQFF
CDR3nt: TGTGCCAGCAGCCTCAACGGGGGACAGGGGGCTCATAAGCAGTTCTTC

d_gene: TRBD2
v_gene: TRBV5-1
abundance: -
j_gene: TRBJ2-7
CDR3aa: CASSLDLPGGDEQYF
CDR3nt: TGCGCCAGCAGCTTGGACCTACCGGGGGGGGACGAGCAGTACTTC

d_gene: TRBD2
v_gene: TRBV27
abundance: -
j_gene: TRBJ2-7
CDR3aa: CASSLATSGLSYEQYF
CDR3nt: TGTGCCAGCAGTTTGGCGACTAGCGGACTCTCCTACGAGCAGTACTTC

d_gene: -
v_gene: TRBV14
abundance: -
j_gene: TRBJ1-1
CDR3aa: CASSQERGGGTEAFF
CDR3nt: TGTGCCAGCAGCCAAGAAAGGGGAGGGGGCACTGAAGCTTTCTTT

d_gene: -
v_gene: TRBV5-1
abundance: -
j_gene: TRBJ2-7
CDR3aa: CASSLGPGRDYEQYF
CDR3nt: TGCGCCAGCAGCTTGGGGCCAGGCAGGGACTACGAGCAGTACTTC

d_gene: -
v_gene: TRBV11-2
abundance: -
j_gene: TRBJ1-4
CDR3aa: CASTSFPGASDEKLFF
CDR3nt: TGTGCCAGCACCTCCTTTCCTGGGGCTTCGGATGAAAAACTGTTTTTT

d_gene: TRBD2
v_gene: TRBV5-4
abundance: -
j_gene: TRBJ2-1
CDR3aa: CASSSGLAGISYNEQFF
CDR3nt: TGTGCCAGCAGCTCGGGACTAGCGGGGATCTCCTACAATGAGCAGTTCTTC

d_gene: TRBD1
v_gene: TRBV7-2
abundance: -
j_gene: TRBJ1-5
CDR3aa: CASSTRQGSQPQHF
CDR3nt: TGTGCCAGCAGCACCCGACAGGGGTCTCAGCCCCAGCATTTT

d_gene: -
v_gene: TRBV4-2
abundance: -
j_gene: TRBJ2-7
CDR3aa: CASSQEDSGGNYEQYF
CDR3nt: TGTGCCAGCAGCCAAGAGGACTCGGGCGGGAACTACGAGCAGTACTTC

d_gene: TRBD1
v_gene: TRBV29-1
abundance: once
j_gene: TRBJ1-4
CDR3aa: CSVPGQGNEKLFF
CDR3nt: TGCAGCGTACCGGGACAGGGGAATGAAAAACTGTTTTTT

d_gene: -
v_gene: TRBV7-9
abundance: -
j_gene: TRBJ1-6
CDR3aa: CASSPAGINSPLHF
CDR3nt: TGTGCCAGCAGCCCCGCAGGGATCAATTCACCCCTCCACTTT

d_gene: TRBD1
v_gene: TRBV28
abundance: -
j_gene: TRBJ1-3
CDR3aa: CASRDRKTSSSGNTIYF
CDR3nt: TGTGCCAGCCGGGACAGGAAGACTTCGAGCTCTGGAAACACCATATATTTT

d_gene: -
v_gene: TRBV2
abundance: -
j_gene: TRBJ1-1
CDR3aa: CASSDPWGGTEAFF
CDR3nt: TGTGCCAGCAGTGATCCGTGGGGGGGCACTGAAGCTTTCTTT

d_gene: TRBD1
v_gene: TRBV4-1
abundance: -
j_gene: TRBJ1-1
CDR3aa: CASSQIRTGLEAFF
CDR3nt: TGCGCCAGCAGCCAAATACGGACAGGGCTCGAAGCTTTCTTT

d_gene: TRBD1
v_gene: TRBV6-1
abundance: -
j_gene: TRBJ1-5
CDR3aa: CASSGDRGASNQPQHF
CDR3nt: TGTGCCAGCAGTGGGGACAGGGGTGCGAGCAATCAGCCCCAGCATTTT

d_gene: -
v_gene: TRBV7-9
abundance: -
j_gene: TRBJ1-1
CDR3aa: CASSRDGPGTEAFF
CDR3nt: TGTGCCAGCAGCCGCGATGGTCCGGGGACTGAAGCTTTCTTT

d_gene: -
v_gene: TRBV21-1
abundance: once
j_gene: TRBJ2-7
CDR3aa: CASSAHRDRTYEQYF
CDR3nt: TGTGCCAGCAGCGCGCACCGGGACAGAACCTACGAGCAGTACTTC

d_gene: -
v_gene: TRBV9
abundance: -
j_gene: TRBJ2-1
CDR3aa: CASSVDVARTYNEQFF
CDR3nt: TGTGCCAGCAGCGTAGATGTAGCGCGAACCTACAATGAGCAGTTCTTC

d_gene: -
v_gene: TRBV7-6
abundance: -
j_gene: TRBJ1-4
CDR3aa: CASSPEVSTNEKLFF
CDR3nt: TGTGCCAGCAGCCCAGAGGTGTCAACTAATGAAAAACTGTTTTTT

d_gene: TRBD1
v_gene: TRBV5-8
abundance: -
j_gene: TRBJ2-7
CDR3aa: CASSSPGTGMYEQYF
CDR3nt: TGTGCCAGCAGCTCACCCGGGACAGGGATGTACGAGCAGTACTTC

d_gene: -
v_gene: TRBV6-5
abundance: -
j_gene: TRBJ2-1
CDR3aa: CASRRSASPRNEQFF
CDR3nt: TGTGCCAGCAGGCGTTCGGCGTCGCCCAGGAATGAGCAGTTCTTC

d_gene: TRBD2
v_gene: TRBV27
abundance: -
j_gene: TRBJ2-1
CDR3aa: CASSLLASGGNEQFF
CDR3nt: TGTGCCAGCAGTTTATTGGCTAGCGGGGGGAATGAGCAGTTCTTC

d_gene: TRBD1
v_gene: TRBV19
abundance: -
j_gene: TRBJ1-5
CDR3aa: CAGGNRGRTNQPQHF
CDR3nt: TGTGCCGGGGGGAACAGGGGCCGCACTAATCAGCCCCAGCATTTT

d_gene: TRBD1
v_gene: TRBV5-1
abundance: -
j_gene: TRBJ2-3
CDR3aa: CASSLEGQGWTDTQYF
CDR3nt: TGCGCCAGCAGCTTGGAGGGACAGGGATGGACCGATACGCAGTATTTT

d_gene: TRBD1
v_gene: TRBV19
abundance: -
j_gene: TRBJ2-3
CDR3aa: CASSMGQGWGDTQYF
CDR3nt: TGTGCCAGTAGTATGGGACAGGGATGGGGAGATACGCAGTATTTT

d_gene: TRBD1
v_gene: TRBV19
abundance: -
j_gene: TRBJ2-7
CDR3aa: CASSRDRLSYEQYF
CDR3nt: TGTGCCAGTAGCCGGGACAGACTCTCCTACGAGCAGTACTTC

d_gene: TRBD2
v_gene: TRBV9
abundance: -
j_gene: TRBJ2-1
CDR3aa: CASSVDGLAGDEQFF
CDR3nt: TGTGCCAGCAGCGTAGATGGGCTAGCGGGAGATGAGCAGTTCTTC

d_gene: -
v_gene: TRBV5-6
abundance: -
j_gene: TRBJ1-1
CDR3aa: CASSLNPGVPEAFF
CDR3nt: TGTGCCAGCAGCTTGAACCCCGGGGTCCCTGAAGCTTTCTTT

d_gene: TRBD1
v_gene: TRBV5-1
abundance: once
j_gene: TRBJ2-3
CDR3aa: CASSLPTGATDTQYF
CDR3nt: TGCGCCAGCAGCTTGCCGACAGGGGCCACAGATACGCAGTATTTT

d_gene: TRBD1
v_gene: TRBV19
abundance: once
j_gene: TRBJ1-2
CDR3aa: CASSDGTGSYGYTF
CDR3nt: TGTGCCAGTAGTGACGGGACAGGTAGTTATGGCTACACCTTC